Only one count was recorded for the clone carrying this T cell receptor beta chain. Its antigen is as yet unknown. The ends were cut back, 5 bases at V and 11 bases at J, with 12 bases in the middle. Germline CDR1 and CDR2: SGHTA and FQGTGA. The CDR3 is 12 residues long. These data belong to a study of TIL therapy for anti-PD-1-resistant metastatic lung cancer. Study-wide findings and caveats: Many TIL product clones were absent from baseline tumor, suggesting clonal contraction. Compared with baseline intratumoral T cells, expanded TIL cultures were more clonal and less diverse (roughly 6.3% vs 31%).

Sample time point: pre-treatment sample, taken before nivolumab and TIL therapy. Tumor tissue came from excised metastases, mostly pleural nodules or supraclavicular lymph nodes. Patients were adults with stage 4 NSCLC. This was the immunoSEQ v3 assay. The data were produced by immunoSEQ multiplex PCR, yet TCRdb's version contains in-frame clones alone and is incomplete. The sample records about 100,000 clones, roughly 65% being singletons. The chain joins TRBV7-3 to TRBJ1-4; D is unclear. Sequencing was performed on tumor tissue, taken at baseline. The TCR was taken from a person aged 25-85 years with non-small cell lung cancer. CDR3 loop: CASSRTVVKLFF. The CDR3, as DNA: TGTGCCAGCAGCCGTACCGTTGTTAAACTGTTTTTT.